The sequence of this T cell receptor (beta chain) was determined in a study of spatial heterogeneity in lung cancer. Study context: Each time, sequencing found more beta-chain sequences than alpha-chain sequences. An average of more than ten raw reads was observed per unique TCR and UMI combination.

This clonotype came up many times. The germline V gene encodes CDR1 MNHEY and CDR2 SVGAGI. The trim removed 2 bases at V and 6 bases at J, leaving 6 bases unmatched. The CDR3 covers 14 residues. Specified time point: sample taken at primary tumor resection. Whole RNA obtained from tumor, nontumor lung or frozen PBMC underwent sequencing without sorting. Just over 70 TRACERx patients with early, untreated non-small cell lung cancer donated samples. A unique molecular identifier was attached to every TCR cDNA molecule. TCRdb re-derived calls from the 5' RACE reads in MiXCR, one entry per CDR3 protein. The sample yields roughly 2,900 distinct CDR3 sequences, around 12% seen once.

This receptor was identified in a male donor with early-stage non-small cell lung cancer. The chain has TRBV6-5 and TRBJ2-7; 8 nucleotides line up with TRBD2. The sequenced sample was normal lung tissue next to the tumor, obtained at surgery. CDR3 nucleotide sequence: TGTGCCAGCAGTTACGCTAGCGGGTCGACCGAGCAGTACTTC. Translating gives CASSYASGSTEQYF.